This T cell receptor (beta chain) was identified during a study of cytomegalovirus exposure and HLA in healthy donors. Study-wide findings and caveats: Among the CMV-associated chains, three were confirmed in vitro as specific for CMV antigens.

At sampling all donors were nominally healthy, likely with unrecorded immune exposures. Germline CDR1 is MDHEN and CDR2 is SYDVKM. The CDR3 has 14 residues. The ends were cut back, 1 base at V and 3 bases at J, with 7 bases in the middle. With regard to this clone: Antigen: not known.

A multiplex PCR was run with 60 Vbeta primers and 13 Jbeta primers. The data were produced by immunoSEQ multiplex PCR, yet TCRdb's version contains in-frame clones alone and is incomplete. Among about 160,000 clones listed, roughly 80% were seen once. This sequence joins TRBV28 and TRBJ1-3; weak D call: TRBD1 (5 bases). The specimen sequenced was PBMCs. This TCR derives from a man aged 18 to 30 in good health and CMV-seronegative. The DNA of the CDR3 is TGTGCCAGCAGTTTATTAGGGGATGGAAACACCATATATTTT. This codes for CASSLLGDGNTIYF.